This TCR beta chain was identified during a study of stem cell transplantation in POMP-related autoinflammatory disease. Looking at the study overall: Pre-transplant patients had naive-skewed CD4+ T cells and few CD8+ T cells.

Regarding this clone: Its antigen remains unknown.

Sequenced by immunoSEQ multiplex PCR; TCRdb stores in-frame clones only, minus some. This table holds over 25,000 clones, around nine tenths found once. The CDR3 runs to 15 residues. The V gene's germline CDR1 is MNHEY and CDR2 SMNVEV (reference sequence). Trimming at V came to 2 bases and at J to 11 bases, leaving 15 bases not matched to a gene. Whole-study findings and limits: Patients with PRAID showed a restricted number of unique TRB V-J gene pairings.

PRAID featured prominent immunodeficiency. This TCR came from a human donor with POMP-related autoinflammation and immune dysregulation (PRAID). This chain links TRBV27 with TRBJ2-7; 7 nucleotides match TRBD2. The specimen comprised CD4+ T cells from PBMCs, sampled before stem cell transplantation. CDR3: CASSLPGTTPLAEYF. CDR3 nucleotides: TGTGCCAGCAGTTTACCCGGGACTACTCCCCTGGCGGAGTACTTC.